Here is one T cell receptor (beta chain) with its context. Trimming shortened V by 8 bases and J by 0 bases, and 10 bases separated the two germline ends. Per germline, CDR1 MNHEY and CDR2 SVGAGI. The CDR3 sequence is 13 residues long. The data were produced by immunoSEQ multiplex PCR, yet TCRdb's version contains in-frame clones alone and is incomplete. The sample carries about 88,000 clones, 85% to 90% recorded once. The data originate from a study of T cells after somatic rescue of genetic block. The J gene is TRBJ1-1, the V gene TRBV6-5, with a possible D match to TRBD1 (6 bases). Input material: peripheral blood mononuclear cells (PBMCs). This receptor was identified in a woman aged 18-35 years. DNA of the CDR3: TGTGCCAGCCTGGACAGCCTGAACACTGAAGCTTTCTTT. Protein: CASLDSLNTEAFF.